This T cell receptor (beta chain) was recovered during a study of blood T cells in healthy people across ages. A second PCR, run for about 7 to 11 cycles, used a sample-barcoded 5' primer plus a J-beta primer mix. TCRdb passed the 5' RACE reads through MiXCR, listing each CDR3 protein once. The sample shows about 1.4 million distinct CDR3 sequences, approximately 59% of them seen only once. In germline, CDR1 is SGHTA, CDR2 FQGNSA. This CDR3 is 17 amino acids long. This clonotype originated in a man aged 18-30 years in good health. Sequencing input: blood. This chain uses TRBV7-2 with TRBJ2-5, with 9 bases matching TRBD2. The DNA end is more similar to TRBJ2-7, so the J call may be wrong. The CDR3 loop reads CASSLALAGGWAYEQYF. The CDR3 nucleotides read TGTGCCAGCAGCTTAGCCCTGGCGGGGGGGTGGGCCTACGAGCAGTACTTC.